This T cell receptor (beta chain) was documented in a study of kidney transplant recipient with SARS-CoV-2 infection. TCRdb ran MiXCR on the reads and lists one entry per CDR3 protein. Among under 250,000 distinct CDR3 sequences listed, under 35% were seen once. V was clipped by 0 bases and J by 1 base; unmatched bases: 3. The CDR3 has 15 amino acids. Germline CDR1 and CDR2: SGHNT and YYREEE (reference sequence). V usage is TRBV5-4 and J usage is TRBJ2-5; 7 positions match TRBD1. The input for sequencing was a blood sample, taken at baseline and between days 110 and 120 from a kidney transplant recipient. This clonotype originated in a male patient aged 25 to 39 who had COVID-19 and was a kidney transplant recipient. Some T cells may arise from the graft donor. The CDR3 coding sequence is TGTGCCAGCAGCTTGGAAGGGACAGCCCAAGAGACCCAGTACTTC. Translating gives CASSLEGTAQETQYF.